This T cell receptor (beta chain) was sequenced in a study of T cells in localized non-small cell lung cancer. The V and J ends lost 0 bases and 5 bases, in that order; junction bases with no gene match: 10. The germline V gene has CDR1 SGHRS and CDR2 YFSETQ. The CDR3 length is 17 residues. With respect to this clone: Antigen specificity is unknown.

Whole-study findings and limits: Among blood samples, higher T cell density accompanied longer overall survival. There was higher T cell clonality in uninvolved adjacent lung than in tumor, and it was highest there. Adjacent lung held a median roughly 60 of the top 100 tumor clones.

The assay was immunoSEQ multiplex PCR, and TCRdb's table has in-frame clones only and misses some. The table lists tens of thousands of clones, about nine tenths of them singletons, with about 2.6% in the top ten. The J gene is TRBJ2-5, the V gene TRBV5-1; TRBD1 agrees at 10 bases. This receptor was taken from a female donor over 55 with stage I squamous cell lung carcinoma. The starting material was peripheral blood, obtained before any cancer treatment. The CDR3: CASSLVGTGEMGETQYF. CDR3 in DNA: TGCGCCAGCAGCTTGGTTGGGACAGGGGAGATGGGGGAGACCCAGTACTTC. Drawing the rest from reference TRBV5-1 and TRBJ2-5, the complete variable domain is KAGVTQTPRYLIKTRGQQVTLSCSPISGHRSVSWYQQTPGQGLQFLFEYFSETQRNKGNFPGRFSGRQFSNSRSEMNVSTLELGDSALYLCASSLVGTGEMGETQYFGPGTRLLVL.